A selection of T cell receptor beta chains follows, all from one sample in a study of T cell repertoires in cytomegalovirus infection. TCRdb ran MiXCR on the reads and lists one entry per CDR3 protein. This repertoire shows around 240,000 distinct CDR3 sequences, roughly 22% found once; its top ten account for 15% to 20%. The sample comprised CD8+ T cells from PBMCs. The source is a human donor in good health (CMV status not recorded). Some clones in this sample may be carry-over from other donors' samples. CDR3s leave out the opening cysteine and the closing phenylalanine or tryptophan.

v_call	j_call	cdr3_aa
TRBV6-1	TRBJ1-1	ASSVSETEAF
TRBV4-1	TRBJ2-2	ASSWDKNTGELF
TRBV2	TRBJ2-1	ASSDWTGYNEQF
TRBV29-1	TRBJ1-2	SVELRLDYGYT
TRBV7-2	TRBJ2-5	ASNLGLAGPQETQY
TRBV6-5	TRBJ2-2	ASELAYNTGELF
TRBV6-1	TRBJ1-4	ASSEQGATNEKLF
TRBV12-3/TRBV12-4	TRBJ1-2	ASTPGVVGGYT
TRBV9	TRBJ2-6	ASSSRLLLGANVLT
TRBV28	TRBJ2-7	ASKTGGAYEQY
TRBV12-3/TRBV12-4	TRBJ2-7	ASRTVSYEQY
TRBV12-5	TRBJ2-2	ASGRTGELF
TRBV7-3	TRBJ1-2	ASSPTDGDYGYT
TRBV6-1	TRBJ1-5	ASGDQPQH
TRBV7-9	TRBJ2-1	ASSLMGLSSYNEQF
TRBV15	TRBJ2-7	ATSTNRGEQY
TRBV7-2	TRBJ2-3	ASSLDGLTMDTQY
TRBV6-6	TRBJ2-7	ASSKILLGEQY
TRBV7-2	TRBJ1-5	ASSLALSRSADQPQH
TRBV2	TRBJ1-2	ASSLRDRGNTNYGYT
TRBV18	TRBJ1-4	ASSPPEEAGEKLF
TRBV4-2	TRBJ2-7	ASSQAASGGAVYEQY
TRBV2	TRBJ2-1	ASSEWGPGYNEQF
TRBV25-1	TRBJ2-5	ASSAMGQGETQY
TRBV11-2	TRBJ2-6	ASSPGDSGANVLT
TRBV11-1	TRBJ1-6	ASSLQSGPLH
TRBV4-2	TRBJ2-1	ASSREVSSYNEQF
TRBV5-1	TRBJ2-7	ASSLTGTGEVTSEQY
TRBV7-2	TRBJ2-5	ASSYTGPSGLETQY
TRBV4-2	TRBJ1-1	ASSHQGWPEAF
TRBV27	TRBJ2-7	ASSRDREYEQY
TRBV28	TRBJ2-1	ASSLPPSGGYNEQF
TRBV7-9	TRBJ2-3	ASSFSGTGVDTQY
TRBV7-6	TRBJ1-1	ASSSDGEAF
TRBV29-1	TRBJ2-2	SVDLQYDRAGAGELF